Described below is a single TCR beta chain sequence and its context. Its antigen is still unknown. Qualities for individual bases were not recorded, and no much larger clone is one base off. The library came from the immunoSEQ multiplex PCR assay. A mixture of 60 forward primers for TCR Vbeta segments and 13 reverse primers for TCR Jbeta segments was used in the multiplex PCR. The CDR3 region of rearranged TCR beta genes was amplified from genomic DNA with a multiplex PCR assay. Amplified TCR beta libraries were sequenced as 87-base-pair reads on the Illumina HiSeq System. For the original study's pipeline: A later analysis tallied 70 million to 100 million unique TCR beta chains across the 700 or so repertoires, and about 12 million of those chains were shared by two or more donors. A nearest-neighbor algorithm error-corrected the raw reads and collapsed the reads into unique sequences, merging closely related sequences to remove PCR and sequencing errors. V, D and J gene segments were assigned by aligning CDR3 sequences to IMGT reference sequences. For a sequence to be retained, a match of at least six nucleotides to both a V gene segment and a J gene segment was required. A rearrangement was called productive if the CDR3 had no stop codons and remained in frame with V and J, and every other rearrangement was called non-productive. CDR3 was defined according to IMGT convention as the region running from the second conserved V-encoded cysteine to the conserved J-encoded phenylalanine. The earlier analysis of some 550 of the donors excluded any sequence lacking an unambiguous match to a single V gene segment. An earlier analysis of some 610 of the donors called V segments functional above 56.7% productive rearrangements and segregating when the between-donor standard deviation exceeded 5%. To diagnose cytomegalovirus status from the catalog of TCR beta chain sequences, a statistical classification framework was built. In a later analysis, V and J genes were assigned by comparing TCR nucleotide sequences against IMGT/GENE-DB human TR gene sequences. Using the TCRdist pipeline, a later analysis assigned CDR3 sequences along with most-parsimonious VDJ recombination scenarios. In a later analysis, each TCR beta chain was defined by its CDR3 amino acid sequence together with its V-gene family, and reads lacking a unique V-gene family were excluded. As a way to deal with suspected cross-contamination and a sequencing artifact, a later analysis dropped nearly 600 nucleotide sequences that were highly shared and had low generation probability. In a later analysis, a clonal expansion index was calculated for each public chain from normalized within-repertoire ranks of inferred template counts. In a later analysis, generation probabilities were computed with a VDJ recombination model fitted to out-of-frame rearrangements, and the resulting probabilities were checked against IGoR. In a later analysis, TCR-TCR, TCR-HLA and TCR-CMV co-occurrence was scored with hypergeometric tests, and a repertoire-size bias correction was applied to TCR pairs. A later analysis estimated false discovery rates by permuting HLA or CMV assignments 20 times. A later analysis grouped co-occurring TCRs with DBSCAN, adding TCRdist sequence similarity when clustering within HLA-allele-positive subsets. Repertoires with fewer than 30,000 or more than 120,000 public chains, plus five repertoires with anomalous nucleotide sharing, were excluded from co-occurrence clustering. Here the immuneACCESS table is served through TCRdb, limited to in-frame sequences with V and J called. Missing clones are a known gap in these copies; in checked studies unresolved V genes cover under half, and the rest lacks a known reason. That table gives V, J and clone size, and the DNA gave D and trimming. The sample profile shows roughly 89,000 clones; over 75% of them were found once. The top ten hold around 2% of the sample.

CDR1 and CDR2, per the germline V gene, are SQVTM and ANQGSEA. Trimming costs V 4 bases and J 2 bases, and their ends lie 15 bases apart. The CDR3, from cysteine to phenylalanine, totals 14 residues. Only the CDR3 region is kept as DNA, spanning 42 bases read in frame from base 1. The sample comes from a study of cytomegalovirus exposure and HLA in healthy donors (dated by TCRdb to 2017 to 2019). For the wider study: In an earlier analysis of under 600 of the donors, about 260 Gb of sequence data and 90 million to 120 million unique TCR beta sequences from 150 million to 200 million T cells were reported. Roughly 300 gigabases of sequencing data and approximately 91 million unique TCR sequences made up an early release that covered approximately 700 HLA-typed donors. Of the 398 genotyped donors, roughly 80% were placed in the genetic ancestry cluster associated with self-reported Caucasian donors. The study was designed to test whether signatures of past pathogen exposure could be identified by cataloging public T cell receptors. The T cell repertoires of under 750 subjects were profiled by immunosequencing and related to cytomegalovirus serostatus. Besides the first cohort of approximately 670 subjects, a separate validation cohort made up of some 110 different subjects was used. The study combined high-throughput TCR immunosequencing, statistical association of individual TCRs with disease status, and machine learning to predict cytomegalovirus infection status. A later analysis re-analyzed previously published TCR beta repertoires from 650 to 800 donors and added high-resolution HLA genotyping to study TCR occurrence patterns. Rather than drawing on any new phenotypic data, the later analysis identified candidate immune exposures from TCR beta sequences and the way those sequences occurred across donors. In an earlier analysis of 587 of the donors, high-throughput TCR beta sequencing was used to judge whether each TCR beta V gene segment behaved as functional or pseudogenic. Donor age, sex, ethnicity and CMV serostatus were compiled alongside the repertoire data. A later genetic analysis used genome-wide SNP genotypes for about three fifths of the 666 donors, treating that subset as a discovery cohort. Every repertoire in the discovery cohort had been generated on one and the same sequencing platform. HLA typing included class I and class II loci at four-digit resolution. Typing coverage varied by locus: about 629-630 donors for A, B, C, DRB1 and DQB1; around 560 for DQA1; over 600 for DPA1; about 450 for DPB1. Because of strong linkage in the cohort, five DR-DQ haplotypes were treated as single units for association and clustering. Among 398 genotyped donors of the cohort, an average of 235,054 unique TCR beta nucleotide sequences were sequenced per donor, around 20% of them non-productive.

The cohort consisted of hundreds of healthy bone marrow donors. At the time of sampling, all cohort members were nominally healthy, though unrecorded immune exposures were likely present. The donor tested CMV seronegative and was one of the 352 seronegative cohort members. A peripheral blood sample was collected from each donor, and TCR beta sequencing was performed on peripheral blood mononuclear cells. Genomic DNA was extracted from the blood cell samples with the Qiagen DNeasy Blood Extraction Kit. Study-wide conclusions, independent of this receptor: Strong co-occurrence of HLA alleles, especially DR and DQ, made assigning TCR associations to individual alleles difficult. While some public TCRs were present in many individuals, most TCR sequences turned up only very rarely across donors. Presence/absence analyses assumed roughly uniform sequencing depth across donors, an assumption that may not hold. The study gave a list of 150 to 200 TCR beta chains associated with cytomegalovirus. A further reported finding was that TCR beta sequences accurately predicted the HLA-A and HLA-B alleles for most subjects in the first cohort. In a later genetic analysis, a missense DCLRE1C variant was associated with V-gene and J-gene trimming of TCR beta chains, and the association was replicated in an independent cohort. Three of the identified cytomegalovirus-associated TCR beta chains were confirmed in vitro to be specific for cytomegalovirus antigens. Because counts were too low, seventeen rarely observed V segments, including chromosome 9 orphons, were left out of the earlier analysis of some 600 of the donors. Several of the top co-occurrence clusters appeared to be linked to parvovirus B19, influenza, CMV and Epstein-Barr virus, according to a later analysis. The classifier was reported to diagnose cytomegalovirus status with high specificity and sensitivity in both the original and validation cohorts. A cluster of highly shared sequence variants was judged likely to be a technical artifact of the sequencing pipeline. A later analysis found that TCR association rates varied across HLA loci, with DRB1 alleles showing the most associated TCRs and HLA-C alleles the fewest. This cohort had only TCR beta chains sequenced, and the lack of alpha or paired-chain data limited which features could be detected. Because HLA typing was missing for some donors at each locus, association tests included only the typed subset. For the cohort, immune exposure information was limited to CMV serostatus. Linkage disequilibrium might explain the correlated functional status among segregating V segments, but an unknown experimental factor could not be excluded. In a later analysis, most CMV-associated TCR beta chains were found to appear HLA-restricted, with HLA associations seemingly driven largely by CMV exposure. In an earlier analysis of over 550 of the donors, most TCR beta V segments were observed in productive rearrangements about 87% or about 30% of the time, broadly matching IMGT annotations. Some IMGT-functional V segments, including TRBV6-2 and TRBV6-3, could not be told apart with the 87-base-pair reads, so those segments were excluded. It was suggested by the authors that the approach could potentially be generalized to other disease states and immunological phenotypes. In a later genetic analysis, fewer N-insertions in productive TCRs were reported among donors in an Asian-associated ancestry cluster than the approximately 710-donor mean. In a later analysis, HLA-associated TCR beta chains showed more clonal expansion and lower generation probabilities than non-associated chains that were equally common. In a later analysis, 15,000 to 20,000 TCR beta sequences were associated with specific HLA alleles at a false discovery rate of 0.05.

This sequence uses TRBV29-1 and TRBJ2-7; the D gene is perhaps TRBD1, on 6 matching bases. This clonotype originated in a man aged 18 to 35 in good health and CMV-seronegative. The source material was PBMCs. In nucleotides, the sequence is TGCAGCGTTGTCCCCGGGACATCCACCTACGAGCAGTACTTC. Its protein is CSVVPGTSTYEQYF.